The rows below give T cell receptor beta chains drawn from one sample of a study of cytomegalovirus exposure and HLA in healthy donors. Sequencing was performed with immunoSEQ multiplex PCR; in TCRdb, only in-frame clones are kept and a portion is missing. The table has about 140,000 clones, 70% to 85% seen once. The sample was PBMCs. The receptors derive from a man aged 25-45 years in good health and CMV-seropositive. Both conserved end residues are part of each CDR3. D genes are given only for firm matches. Only part of the rows carry a size: once, few, many, or a class if the clone is expanded.

j_gene	d_gene	v_gene	abundance	CDR3nt	CDR3aa
TRBJ2-1	TRBD2	TRBV11-3	NA	TGTGCCAGCAGCCCAAGGACTAGCGGGAGCGTGGGAAATGAGCAGTTCTTC	CASSPRTSGSVGNEQFF
TRBJ1-1	NA	TRBV5-1	NA	TGCGCCAGCAGCTTGGGGACAGCTAACCTGAACACTGAAGCTTTCTTT	CASSLGTANLNTEAFF
TRBJ2-5	NA	TRBV10-3	NA	TGTGCCATCAGTGGGCGCGGTCAAGAGACCCAGTACTTC	CAISGRGQETQYF
TRBJ1-6	NA	TRBV28	NA	TGTGCCAGCAGTTTCGCGGGGGGTTATAATTCACCCCTCCACTTT	CASSFAGGYNSPLHF
TRBJ2-7	NA	TRBV4-2	NA	TGTGCCAGCAGCCCCTACCTCTCCTACGAGCAGTACTTC	CASSPYLSYEQYF
TRBJ2-3	TRBD2	TRBV18	once	TGTGCCAGCTCACCAGACTTTAGCGGGGGGGCAGCCGATACGCAGTATTTT	CASSPDFSGGAADTQYF
TRBJ1-3	NA	TRBV28	NA	TGTGCCAGCAGTTTATCCCTACTGAGCTCTGGAAACACCATATATTTT	CASSLSLLSSGNTIYF
TRBJ2-7	NA	TRBV6-5	NA	TGTGCCAGCAGTTATGGCGTAGCGACGTACTTC	CASSYGVATYF
TRBJ2-1	NA	TRBV4-2	few	TGTGCCAGCAGCAGCTCGAGAGGCTCCTACAATGAGCAGTTCTTC	CASSSSRGSYNEQFF
TRBJ1-2	NA	TRBV5-8	NA	TGTGCCAGCAGCTTGAAACAGGAGAACTATGGCTACACCTTC	CASSLKQENYGYTF
TRBJ2-1	TRBD2	TRBV10-3	NA	TGTGCCATCAGTGGGTCGGGGGGGAGTCATGAGCAGTTCTTC	CAISGSGGSHEQFF
TRBJ2-3	NA	TRBV6-6	NA	TGTGCCAGCGCGGCTAGCACAGATACGCAGTATTTT	CASAASTDTQYF
TRBJ1-2	TRBD1	TRBV6-5	NA	TGTGCCAGCAGTTACTCGGCCAGGGGGTACTATGGCTACACCTTC	CASSYSARGYYGYTF
TRBJ1-5	TRBD1	TRBV6-1	NA	TGTGCCAGCAACAGACAGGGCCAGCAGCCCCAGCATTTT	CASNRQGQQPQHF
TRBJ1-1	NA	TRBV2	few	TGTGCCAGCAGTGAAGTGCAGGGGTACACTGAAGCTTTCTTT	CASSEVQGYTEAFF
TRBJ2-2	TRBD2	TRBV13	NA	TGTGCCAGCAGCTTCAGCGGGAGAGCGGACACCGGGGAGCTGTTTTTT	CASSFSGRADTGELFF
TRBJ1-2	NA	TRBV11-2	once	TGTGCCAGCAGCCCCGGAACCCTAAGGGGCTATGGCTACACCTTC	CASSPGTLRGYGYTF
TRBJ1-1	NA	TRBV27	few	TGTGCCAGCAGTTTATATCTGGGGGCGAAAGCTTTCTTT	CASSLYLGAKAFF
TRBJ1-1	NA	TRBV6-5	NA	TGTGCCAGCAGTGTTCAAGGGGACACTGAAGCTTTCTTT	CASSVQGDTEAFF
TRBJ1-3	NA	TRBV5-1	NA	TGCGCCAGCAGAGAGTCACAGGGTCGGAACACCATATATTTT	CASRESQGRNTIYF
TRBJ1-2	NA	TRBV6-1	NA	TGTGCCAGCAGTGAGATGGACAGTTACTATGGCTACACCTTC	CASSEMDSYYGYTF
TRBJ1-1	NA	TRBV19	NA	TGTGCCACCGAGCCCAGGGAGAACACTGAAGCTTTCTTT	CATEPRENTEAFF
TRBJ1-5	NA	TRBV18	once	TGTGCCAGCTCACCCGAAATAGGCAATCAGCCCCAGCATTTT	CASSPEIGNQPQHF
TRBJ2-1	TRBD2	TRBV2	NA	TGTGCCAGCAGTGAAGGGACTAGCGGGGTCTACAATGAGCAGTTCTTC	CASSEGTSGVYNEQFF
TRBJ1-2	NA	TRBV6-6	NA	TGTGCCAGCAGTTACCCTACCGTTAACTATGGCTACACCTTC	CASSYPTVNYGYTF
TRBJ2-3	TRBD1	TRBV29-1	NA	TGCAGCGTTCAGGACAGGGGGACGACAGATACGCAGTATTTT	CSVQDRGTTDTQYF
TRBJ1-5	NA	TRBV6-5	few	TGTGCCAGCAGTCCCGCAGGGAATCAGCCCCAGCATTTT	CASSPAGNQPQHF
TRBJ2-7	TRBD1	TRBV27	NA	TGTGCCAGCAGTTTATCCGGGACAGGCTTCTCCGAGCAGTACTTC	CASSLSGTGFSEQYF
TRBJ2-1	TRBD2	TRBV5-5	NA	TGTGCCAGCCGAGGGACTAGCGGATTCAATGAGCAGTTCTTC	CASRGTSGFNEQFF
TRBJ2-2	NA	TRBV7-3	NA	TGTGCCAGCAGCTCAACCTCCAGCACCGGGGAGCTGTTTTTT	CASSSTSSTGELFF
TRBJ2-6	NA	TRBV19	NA	TGTGCCAGTACTTACAGGGCTAGCGGGGCCAACGTCCTGACTTTC	CASTYRASGANVLTF
TRBJ1-2	TRBD1	TRBV18	NA	TGTGCCAGCTCACCACGGACAGGGGATGAGGGCTACACCTTC	CASSPRTGDEGYTF
TRBJ2-5	TRBD2	TRBV10-3	NA	TGTGCCATCAGTAGCGGGGGCTGGGAGACCCAGTACTTC	CAISSGGWETQYF
TRBJ1-1	TRBD1	TRBV5-4	NA	TGTGCCAGCAGCTTGGAGTTAGGGGGCGCGTTTGGACGAGTTGCTGAAGCTTTCTTT	CASSLELGGAFGRVAEAFF
TRBJ2-3	NA	TRBV11-3	NA	TGTGCCAGCAGCGCCGACAGTGCGGATACGCAGTATTTT	CASSADSADTQYF
TRBJ2-1	NA	TRBV29-1	NA	TGCAGCGTTGATGGGGCGGGGCCGAGCTCCTACAATGAGCAGTTCTTC	CSVDGAGPSSYNEQFF
TRBJ2-4	NA	TRBV19	NA	TGTGCCAGTAGTATCCCCGGCGAGGCTCCCATGAGAGCCAAAAACATTCAGTACTTC	CASSIPGEAPMRAKNIQYF
TRBJ2-3	NA	TRBV21-1	NA	TGTGCCAGCAGCAAAGGGCTCCGGGGAAACCCACTAACTTATACGCAGTATTTT	CASSKGLRGNPLTYTQYF
TRBJ2-7	NA	TRBV11-1	NA	TGTGCCAGCAGCTTAGAAGTTCCGGGCTACGAGCAGTACTTC	CASSLEVPGYEQYF
TRBJ2-1	TRBD2	TRBV6-1	few	TGTGCCAGCAGACTAGCGGGAACTAATGAGCAGTTCTTC	CASRLAGTNEQFF
TRBJ2-1	NA	TRBV29-1	once	TGCAGCGGCGGGCGGTACAATGAGCAGTTCTTC	CSGGRYNEQFF